This T cell receptor beta chain was found in a study of T cell repertoires in cytomegalovirus infection (dated 2019 in TCRdb). With regard to the full study: Recently identified HLA-C-restricted CMV epitopes, whose presentation resists viral immunomodulation, were targeted by peptide stimulations together with well-studied HLA-B-restricted epitopes. Because public TCR beta signatures pointed to carriage of CMV infection together with the matching HLA type, the HLA type of each donor mattered for the analysis.

V loses 0 bases, J loses 0 bases, and the germline ends lie 9 bases apart. The germline V gene supplies CDR1 MNHEY and CDR2 SVGAGI. The CDR3 sequence holds 17 residues, the cysteine and phenylalanine included. CDR3 DNA is the only sequence kept; it has 51 bases, read in frame from the first base. For sequencing, an Illumina HiSeq 1500 was employed. TCRdb trimmed the raw reads at Q25, called clones with MiXCR and kept productive beta chains. Identical CDR3 protein sequences are pooled into one entry, listed with their most common genes and DNA. Present in this sample are approximately 730,000 distinct CDR3 sequences, 25% to 35% of which were seen just once. The leading ten clones occupy around 13% of the sample. The label giving this sample's treatment or condition can be read as: in vitro stimulation with specific CMV peptide epitopes to enrich CMV-specific T cells. As to this clonotype: Its antigen remains unidentified. It has no much larger one-base neighbor in the sample; base qualities were not kept.

What the work shows at the level of the full study, not this receptor alone: In both this cohort and an independent approximately 400-donor cohort, the cumulative frequency of public TCR beta family members distinguished carriers of CMV infection plus the relevant HLA type. The ex vivo response was dominated by HLA-C-restricted CMV-specific TCR beta clonotypes, which also provided the single most frequent clonotype in two of eight donors.

The input for sequencing was cultured CD8+ T cells from PBMCs, taken from culture after CMV antigen stimulation. This TCR derives from a human donor in good health (CMV status not recorded). Some clones in this sample may be carry-over from other donors' samples. The receptor chain draws on TRBV6-5 and TRBJ2-6, with the D gene call left open. The DNA reads TGTGCCAGCAGTTACTCGATGACACCCTCTGGGGCCAACGTCCTGACTTTC. This is translated as CASSYSMTPSGANVLTF.